Presented here are 8 T cell receptor beta chains from one specimen sequenced in a study of shared T cell receptors in the human thymus. Produced via immunoSEQ multiplex PCR; TCRdb's table is partial and in-frame only. The profile covers about 610,000 clones, with roughly 90% appearing a single time and about 0.01% taken by the ten largest. These data were also filed under a second study, of human thymus T cells.

Specimen: thymocytes. The receptor set was obtained from a boy in the first two years of life with a congenital heart defect.

The chain has TRBV12-5 and TRBJ1-2; unclear D gene. Germline loops: CDR1 LGHNT, CDR2 FRNRAP. V lost 1 base and J 1 base, leaving 4 bases between the germline ends. The CDR3 covers 13 residues. Written as DNA, the CDR3 is TGTGCTAGTGGTTTGGGACATAACTATGGCTACACCTTC. Its protein product is CASGLGHNYGYTF.

This clone came up once. The chain couples TRBV4-1 to TRBJ2-2; 7 bases are shared with TRBD2. This CDR3 spans 16 amino acids. V gave up 3 bases and J gave up 0 bases; unmatched junction bases: 4. Germline V gene sequence: CDR1 MGHRA, CDR2 YSYEKL. The CDR3 region has the DNA TGCGCCAGCAGCCACTTAGCGGGCTCGAACACCGGGGAGCTGTTTTTT. The encoded protein is CASSHLAGSNTGELFF.

This chain joins TRBV11-3 and TRBJ2-7, with 7 bases fitting TRBD2. The junction had 15 bases not matched to a gene; V was cut back by 7 bases and J by 6 bases. From germline, CDR1 is SGHNT and CDR2 YENEEA. The CDR3 extends over 15 amino acids. CDR3 residues: CASTENRTRGLEQYF. The DNA of the CDR3 is TGTGCCAGCACCGAAAATAGGACTAGAGGTCTCGAGCAGTACTTC.

The chain recombines TRBV29-1 with TRBJ2-4, with D uncertain. Germline V gene sequence: CDR1 SQVTM, CDR2 ANQGSEA. Trimming left V 0 bases short and J 1 base short, with 13 bases between. The CDR3 is made up of 16 amino acids. In nucleotides, the CDR3 is TGCAGCGTTGAAGATCGACACCCTCGGGCCAAAAACATTCAGTACTTC. It is translated as CSVEDRHPRAKNIQYF.

In its sample, this clone was seen a few times. V usage is TRBV4-2 and J usage is TRBJ2-5; TRBD2 agrees at 11 bases. CDR1 is LGHNA, CDR2 YNFKEQ, per germline. V was clipped by 3 bases and J by 5 bases; unmatched bases: 5. The CDR3 contains 15 residues. The CDR3 sequence: CASSHLSGRGETQYF. CDR3 DNA sequence: TGTGCCAGCAGCCACCTTAGCGGGAGGGGGGAGACCCAGTACTTC.

With respect to this clone: This CDR3 fails to terminate in the conserved phenylalanine or tryptophan, so it likely reflects a read error. The DNA is left out, because the CDR3 cannot be placed on it with certainty; the CDR3 is given as TCRdb lists it. The chain recombines TRBV30 with TRBJ1-1; TRBD1, the table's D call, was not compared with the DNA. Germline loops: CDR1 GTSNPN, CDR2 SVGIG (reference sequence). The CDR3 is 9 amino acids in total, end residues counted. The CDR3 protein is CAWKIWDRG.

The genes are TRBV4-3 and TRBJ2-1, with 14 bases fitting TRBD2. There are 15 residues in the CDR3. The germline gives CDR1 LGHNA, CDR2 YSLEER. Germline trimming cut 8 bases from V and 4 bases from J; bases unmatched to any gene: 4. This chain's CDR3 is CASPGLAGVYNEQFF. The CDR3 region has the DNA TGCGCCAGCCCGGGACTAGCGGGAGTTTACAATGAGCAGTTCTTC.

The rearrangement joins TRBV7-2 to TRBJ1-2, with 8 bases aligning to TRBD1. In germline, CDR1 is SGHTA, CDR2 FQGNSA. The CDR3 has 18 residues. V shed 5 bases, J shed 4 bases, and the junction held 18 bases outside the gene matches. The CDR3 nucleotides read TGTGCCAGCAGCCCCCTAACGGACAGGGTAGTCGTAGGCTATGGCTACACCTTC. Translation gives CASSPLTDRVVVGYGYTF.